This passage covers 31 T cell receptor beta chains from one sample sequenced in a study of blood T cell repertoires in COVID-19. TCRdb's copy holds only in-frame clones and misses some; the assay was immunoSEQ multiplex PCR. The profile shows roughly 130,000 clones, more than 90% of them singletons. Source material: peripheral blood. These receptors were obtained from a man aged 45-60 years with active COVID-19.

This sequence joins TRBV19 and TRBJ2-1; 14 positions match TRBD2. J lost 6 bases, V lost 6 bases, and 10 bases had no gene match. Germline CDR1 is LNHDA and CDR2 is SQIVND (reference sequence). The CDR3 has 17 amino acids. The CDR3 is CASRHVTSGGDGNEQFF. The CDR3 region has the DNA TGTGCCAGTAGGCACGTGACTAGCGGGGGGGACGGCAATGAGCAGTTCTTC.

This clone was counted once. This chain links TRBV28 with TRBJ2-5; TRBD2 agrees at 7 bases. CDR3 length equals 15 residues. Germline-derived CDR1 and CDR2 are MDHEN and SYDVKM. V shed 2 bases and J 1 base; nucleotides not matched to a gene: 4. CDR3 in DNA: TGTGCCAGCAGTTTAGGGAGGGGAGCCCAAGAGACCCAGTACTTC. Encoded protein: CASSLGRGAQETQYF.

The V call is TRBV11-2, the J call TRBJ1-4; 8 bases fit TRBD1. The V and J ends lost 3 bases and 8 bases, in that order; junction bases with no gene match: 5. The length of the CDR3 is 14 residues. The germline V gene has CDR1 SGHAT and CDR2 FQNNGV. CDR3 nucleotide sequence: TGTGCCAGCAGCTTCGCAGGGGGCGGGGAAAAACTGTTTTTT. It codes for CASSFAGGGEKLFF.

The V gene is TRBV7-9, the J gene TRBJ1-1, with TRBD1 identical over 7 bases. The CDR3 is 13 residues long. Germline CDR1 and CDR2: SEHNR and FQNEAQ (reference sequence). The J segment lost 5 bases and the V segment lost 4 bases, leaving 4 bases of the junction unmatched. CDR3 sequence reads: CASSSGGGTEAFF. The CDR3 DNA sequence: TGTGCCAGCAGCTCAGGGGGTGGTACTGAAGCTTTCTTT.

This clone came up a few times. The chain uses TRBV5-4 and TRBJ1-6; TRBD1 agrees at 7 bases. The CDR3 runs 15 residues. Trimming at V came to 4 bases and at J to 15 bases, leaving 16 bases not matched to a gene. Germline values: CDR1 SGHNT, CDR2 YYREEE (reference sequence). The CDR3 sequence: CASSVADRRQSGLHF. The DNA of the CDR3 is TGTGCCAGCAGCGTAGCGGACAGGCGCCAAAGCGGCCTCCACTTT.

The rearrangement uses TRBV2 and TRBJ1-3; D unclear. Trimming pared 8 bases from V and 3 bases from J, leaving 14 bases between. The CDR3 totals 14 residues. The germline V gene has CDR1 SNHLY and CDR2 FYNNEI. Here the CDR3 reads CASCQALYGNTIYF. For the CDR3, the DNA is TGTGCCAGCTGTCAAGCCCTCTATGGAAACACCATATATTTT.

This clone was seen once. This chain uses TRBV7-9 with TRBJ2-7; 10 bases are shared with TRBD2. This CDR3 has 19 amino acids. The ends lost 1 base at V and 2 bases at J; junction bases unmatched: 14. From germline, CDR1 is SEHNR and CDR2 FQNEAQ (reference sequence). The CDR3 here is CASSLVEGLAGERPYEQYF. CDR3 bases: TGTGCCAGCAGCTTAGTGGAGGGGCTAGCGGGGGAAAGACCCTACGAGCAGTACTTC.

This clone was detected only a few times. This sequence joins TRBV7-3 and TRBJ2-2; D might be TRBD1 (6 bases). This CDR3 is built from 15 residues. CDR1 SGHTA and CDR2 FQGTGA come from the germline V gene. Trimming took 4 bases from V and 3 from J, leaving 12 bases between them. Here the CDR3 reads CASSSGTRDTGELFF. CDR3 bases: TGTGCCAGCAGCTCCGGGACAAGGGACACCGGGGAGCTGTTTTTT.

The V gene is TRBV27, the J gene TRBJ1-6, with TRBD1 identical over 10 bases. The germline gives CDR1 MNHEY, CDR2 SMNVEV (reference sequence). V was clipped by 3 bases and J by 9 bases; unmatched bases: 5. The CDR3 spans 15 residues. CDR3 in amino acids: CASSFTGTGASPLHF. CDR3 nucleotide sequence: TGTGCCAGCAGTTTTACCGGGACAGGGGCTTCACCCCTCCACTTT.

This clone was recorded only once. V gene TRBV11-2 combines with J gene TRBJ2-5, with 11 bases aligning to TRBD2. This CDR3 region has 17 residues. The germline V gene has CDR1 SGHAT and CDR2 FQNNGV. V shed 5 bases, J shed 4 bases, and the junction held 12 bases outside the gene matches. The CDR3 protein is CASSMMGGTSGRETQYF. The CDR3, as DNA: TGTGCCAGCAGCATGATGGGAGGGACTAGCGGCCGAGAGACCCAGTACTTC.

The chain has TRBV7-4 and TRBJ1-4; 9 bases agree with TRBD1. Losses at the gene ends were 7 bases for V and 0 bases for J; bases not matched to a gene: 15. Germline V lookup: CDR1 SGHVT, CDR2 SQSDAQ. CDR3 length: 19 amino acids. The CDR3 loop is CASTPPRDREVATNEKLFF. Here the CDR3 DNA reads TGTGCCAGCACCCCGCCCCGGGACAGGGAAGTTGCAACTAATGAAAAACTGTTTTTT.

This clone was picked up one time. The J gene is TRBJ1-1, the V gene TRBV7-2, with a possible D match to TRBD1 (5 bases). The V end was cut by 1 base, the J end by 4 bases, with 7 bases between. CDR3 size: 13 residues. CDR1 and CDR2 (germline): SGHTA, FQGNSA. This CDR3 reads CASSLVDTTEAFF. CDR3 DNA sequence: TGTGCCAGCAGCTTAGTGGACACCACTGAAGCTTTCTTT.

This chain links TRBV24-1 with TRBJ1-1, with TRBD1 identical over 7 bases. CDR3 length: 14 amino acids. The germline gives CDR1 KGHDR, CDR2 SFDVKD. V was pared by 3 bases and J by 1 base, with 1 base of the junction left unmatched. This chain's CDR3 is CATSDGTANTEAFF. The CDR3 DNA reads TGTGCCACCAGTGATGGGACAGCGAACACTGAAGCTTTCTTT.

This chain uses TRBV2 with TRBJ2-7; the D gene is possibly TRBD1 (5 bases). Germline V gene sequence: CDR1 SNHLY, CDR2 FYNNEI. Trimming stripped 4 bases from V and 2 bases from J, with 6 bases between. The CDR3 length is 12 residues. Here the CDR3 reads CASSAGPYEQYV. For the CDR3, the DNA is TGTGCCAGCAGTGCAGGGCCCTACGAGCAGTACGTC.

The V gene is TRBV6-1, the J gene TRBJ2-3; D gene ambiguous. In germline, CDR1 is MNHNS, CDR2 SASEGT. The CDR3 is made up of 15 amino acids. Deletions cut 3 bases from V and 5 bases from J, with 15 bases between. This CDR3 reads CASSDQAHPRDTQYF. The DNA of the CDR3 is TGTGCCAGCAGTGACCAGGCCCACCCCCGAGATACGCAGTATTTT.

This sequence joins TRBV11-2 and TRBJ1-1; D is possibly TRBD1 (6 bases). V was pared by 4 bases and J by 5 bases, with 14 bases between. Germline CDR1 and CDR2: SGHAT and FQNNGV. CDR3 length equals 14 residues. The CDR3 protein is CASSYRSGVTEAFF. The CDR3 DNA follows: TGTGCCAGCAGCTATAGATCAGGGGTAACTGAAGCTTTCTTT.

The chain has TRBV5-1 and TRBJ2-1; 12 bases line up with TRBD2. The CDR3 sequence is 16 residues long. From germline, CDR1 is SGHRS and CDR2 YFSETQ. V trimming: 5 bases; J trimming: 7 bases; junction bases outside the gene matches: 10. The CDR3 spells CASSRQTSGSQNEQFF. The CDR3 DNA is TGCGCCAGCAGTCGTCAGACTAGCGGGAGTCAGAATGAGCAGTTCTTC.

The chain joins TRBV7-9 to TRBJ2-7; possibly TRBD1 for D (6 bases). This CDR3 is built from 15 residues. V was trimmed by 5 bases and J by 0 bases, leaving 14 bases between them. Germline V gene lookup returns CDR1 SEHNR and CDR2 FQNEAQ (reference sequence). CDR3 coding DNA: TGTGCCAGCAGCCCGACCGGGACAAACTCCTACGAGCAGTACTTC. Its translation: CASSPTGTNSYEQYF.

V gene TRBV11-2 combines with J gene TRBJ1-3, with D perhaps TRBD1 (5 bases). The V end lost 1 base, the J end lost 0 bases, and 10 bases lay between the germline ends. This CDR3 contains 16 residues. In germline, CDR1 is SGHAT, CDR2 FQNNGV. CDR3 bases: TGTGCCAGCAGCTTAGGCGGGGACCTCTCTGGAAACACCATATATTTT. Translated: CASSLGGDLSGNTIYF. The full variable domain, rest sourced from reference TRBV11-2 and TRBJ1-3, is EAGVAQSPRYKIIEKRQSVAFWCNPISGHATLYWYQQILGQGPKLLIQFQNNGVVDDSQLPKDRFSAERLKGVDSTLKIQPAKLEDSAVYLCASSLGGDLSGNTIYFGEGSWLTVV.

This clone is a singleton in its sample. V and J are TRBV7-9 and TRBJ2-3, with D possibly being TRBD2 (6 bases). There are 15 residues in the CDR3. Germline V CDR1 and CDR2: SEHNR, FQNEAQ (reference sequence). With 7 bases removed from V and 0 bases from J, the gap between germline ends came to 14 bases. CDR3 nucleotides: TGTGCCAGCATCCGGAGGGGTGGAAGCACAGATACGCAGTATTTT. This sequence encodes CASIRRGGSTDTQYF. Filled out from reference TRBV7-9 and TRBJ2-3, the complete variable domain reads DTGVSQNPRHKITKRGQNVTFRCDPISEHNRLYWYRQTLGQGPEFLTYFQNEAQLEKSRLLSDRFSAERPKGSFSTLEIQRTEQGDSAMYLCASIRRGGSTDTQYFGPGTRLTVL.

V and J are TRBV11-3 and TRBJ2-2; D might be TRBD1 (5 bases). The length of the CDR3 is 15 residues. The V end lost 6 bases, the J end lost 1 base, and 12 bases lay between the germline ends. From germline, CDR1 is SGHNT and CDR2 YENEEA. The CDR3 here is CASSKTALNTGELFF. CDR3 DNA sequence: TGTGCCAGCAGTAAGACAGCCCTGAACACCGGGGAGCTGTTTTTT.

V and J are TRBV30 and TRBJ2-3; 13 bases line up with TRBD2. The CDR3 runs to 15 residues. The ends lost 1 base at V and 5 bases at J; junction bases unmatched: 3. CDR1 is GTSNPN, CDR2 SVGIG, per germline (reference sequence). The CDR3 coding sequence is TGTGCCTGGAGTGGACTAGCGGGAGGAAAAGATACGCAGTATTTT. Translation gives CAWSGLAGGKDTQYF.

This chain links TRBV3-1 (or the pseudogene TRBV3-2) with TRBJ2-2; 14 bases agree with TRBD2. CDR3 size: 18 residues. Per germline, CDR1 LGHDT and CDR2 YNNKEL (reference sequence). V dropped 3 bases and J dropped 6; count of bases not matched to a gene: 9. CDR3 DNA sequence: TGTGCCAGCAGCCATGTCTCCGGGACTAGCGGGAGTGCCGGGGAGCTGTTTTTT. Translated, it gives CASSHVSGTSGSAGELFF.

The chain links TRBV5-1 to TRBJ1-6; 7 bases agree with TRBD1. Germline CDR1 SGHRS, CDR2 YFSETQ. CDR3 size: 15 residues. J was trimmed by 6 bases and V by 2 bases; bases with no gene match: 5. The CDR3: CASSFFSGGNSPLHF. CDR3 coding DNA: TGCGCCAGCAGCTTCTTTTCAGGGGGTAATTCACCCCTCCACTTT.

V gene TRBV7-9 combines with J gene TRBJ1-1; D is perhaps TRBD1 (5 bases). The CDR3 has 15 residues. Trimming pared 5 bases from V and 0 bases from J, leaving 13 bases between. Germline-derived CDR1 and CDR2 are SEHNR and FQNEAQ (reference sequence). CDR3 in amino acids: CASSPVGGMNTEAFF. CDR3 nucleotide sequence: TGTGCCAGCAGCCCAGTCGGGGGGATGAACACTGAAGCTTTCTTT.

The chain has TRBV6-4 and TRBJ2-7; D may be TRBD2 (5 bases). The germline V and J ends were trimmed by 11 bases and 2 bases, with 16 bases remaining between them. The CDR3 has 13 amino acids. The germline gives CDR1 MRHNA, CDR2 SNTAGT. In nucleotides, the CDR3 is TGTGCCCCCCGCGAGGGCGGACCCTACGAGCAGTACGTC. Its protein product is CAPREGGPYEQYV.

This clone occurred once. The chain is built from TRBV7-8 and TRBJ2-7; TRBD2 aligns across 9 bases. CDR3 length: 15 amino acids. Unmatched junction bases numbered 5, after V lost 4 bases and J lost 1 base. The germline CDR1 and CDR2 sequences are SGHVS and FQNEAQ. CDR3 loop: CASSSRGGLSYEQYF. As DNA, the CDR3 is TGTGCCAGCAGCTCGCGGGGGGGCCTTTCCTACGAGCAGTACTTC.

Here the CDR3 reads CASSESQGGSPLHF. CDR3 sequence (DNA): TGTGCCAGCAGTGAATCCCAGGGTGGGTCACCCCTCCACTTT. V and J are TRBV6-1 and TRBJ1-6; D possibly corresponds to TRBD1 (5 bases). The CDR3 is 14 residues long. The V gene lost 2 bases and the J gene lost 10 bases, with 12 bases spanning the gap. CDR1 and CDR2 (germline): MNHNS, SASEGT.

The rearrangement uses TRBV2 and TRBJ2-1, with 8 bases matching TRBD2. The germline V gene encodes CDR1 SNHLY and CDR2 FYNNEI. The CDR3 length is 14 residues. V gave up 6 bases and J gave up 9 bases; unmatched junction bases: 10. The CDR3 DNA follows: TGTGCCAGCAGACCGGGACTAGGTTTTGTTGAGCAGTTCTTC. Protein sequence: CASRPGLGFVEQFF. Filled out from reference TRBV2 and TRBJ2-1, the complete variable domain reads EPEVTQTPSHQVTQMGQEVILRCVPISNHLYFYWYRQILGQKVEFLVSFYNNEISEKSEIFDDQFSVERPDGSNFTLKIRSTKLEDSAMYFCASRPGLGFVEQFFGPGTRLTVL.

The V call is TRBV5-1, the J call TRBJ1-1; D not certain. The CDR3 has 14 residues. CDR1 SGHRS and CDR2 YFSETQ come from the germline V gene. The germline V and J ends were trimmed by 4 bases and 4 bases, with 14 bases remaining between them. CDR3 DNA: TGCGCCAGCAGCCCTCCGCGGGGTAGCACTGAAGCTTTCTTT. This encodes CASSPPRGSTEAFF.

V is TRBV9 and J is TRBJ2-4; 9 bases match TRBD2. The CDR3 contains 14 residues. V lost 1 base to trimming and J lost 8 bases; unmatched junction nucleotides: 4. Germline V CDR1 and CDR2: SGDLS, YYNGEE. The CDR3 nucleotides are TGTGCCAGCAGCGTAAGGCGGGAGGGGGACATTCAGTACTTC. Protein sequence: CASSVRREGDIQYF.